The source of this T cell receptor (beta chain) is a study of PD-L1 blockade in urothelial cancer. Study-wide background: Patients commenced intravenous atezolizumab, 1,200 mg every 3 weeks, in 2014.

On this clone: The same CDR3 also results from other DNA sequences found in this sample.

CDR3 length: 15 amino acids. Germline V gene lookup returns CDR1 MNHNY and CDR2 SVGAGI (reference sequence). V gave up 0 bases and J gave up 0 bases, with 8 bases separating them. TCRdb keeps only in-frame clones here, not all; method: immunoSEQ multiplex PCR. This table has approximately 70,000 clones, 85% to 90% appearing once. The J gene is TRBJ1-1, the V gene TRBV6-6; D may be TRBD1 (5 bases). This receptor was identified in a man between 60 and 70 years old with urothelial cancer. The material sequenced was PBMCs, taken around atezolizumab (anti-PD-L1) treatment. The DNA for the CDR3 is TGTGCCAGCAGTTACTCTGGGGGGATGAACACTGAAGCTTTCTTT. It is translated as CASSYSGGMNTEAFF.